This TCR beta chain was profiled in a study of shared clonotypes between healthy human individuals. Study as a whole: Donor composition was two women and a few men, aged 18 to 49.

Sorted-subset replicate PCRs used 200 ng of genomic DNA. This amount corresponded to 30,000 to 35,000 T cell genomes. Only in-frame clones appear in the TCRdb table, and some are missing; sequencing was by immunoSEQ multiplex PCR. The sample contains around 1,000,000 clones, about 72% of which appear only once. About this clone itself: Its specificity is unknown.

V was shortened by 3 bases and J by 12 bases, with 17 bases between the two germline ends. The CDR3 runs 13 residues. Germline V gene sequence: CDR1 MNHEY, CDR2 SMNVEV (reference sequence). Notes on the study in general: Rarefaction demonstrated incomplete sorted-subset sequencing despite large depth. Clonotypes not shared had lower generation probabilities than those common to all four donors.

This receptor was obtained from a man aged 18 to 29 in good health. Some clones in this sample may be carry-over from other donors' samples. Sequencing was performed on memory CD4+ T cells from PBMCs. Documented subset: CD45RA-negative fraction. The genes are TRBV27 and TRBJ1-2; D uncertain. The CDR3 sequence is CASSLRRSMANTF. DNA for the CDR3: TGTGCCAGCAGTTTGAGGCGGTCTATGGCGAACACCTTC.